This T cell receptor beta chain was captured by sequencing in a study of T cell changes during pregnancy in multiple sclerosis. The assay was immunoSEQ multiplex PCR, and TCRdb's table has in-frame clones only and misses some. Altogether about 92,000 clones are present, 85% to 95% being singletons, with the ten largest covering over 2%. This CDR3 is 16 amino acids long. Germline values: CDR1 SGHTA, CDR2 FQGNSA. V shed 6 bases, J shed 9 bases, and the junction held 16 bases outside the gene matches. The clonotype comes from a female donor with multiple sclerosis, enrolled in a pregnancy study. The sequences come from peripheral blood, collected in the first trimester of pregnancy. V and J are TRBV7-2 and TRBJ1-5; 8 nucleotides line up with TRBD1. DNA of the CDR3: TGTGCCAGCAGTGCCGGGACAGGCTTCCCGTCGATGCCCCAGCATTTT. Its protein product is CASSAGTGFPSMPQHF.